These 3 T cell receptor beta chains share one sample of origin, sequenced in a study of blood T cells in healthy people across ages. The authors ran a second PCR of 7 to 11 cycles using a sample-barcoded 5' primer and a J-beta primer mix. A single record per CDR3 protein comes from TCRdb applying MiXCR to the 5' RACE reads. The sample contains hundreds of thousands of distinct CDR3 sequences, roughly three fifths of which appear only once. What was sequenced was blood. The receptors shown here come from a man in his forties in good health.

J is TRBJ1-1 and V is TRBV5-1; D is uncertain. CDR1 SGHRS and CDR2 YFSETQ come from the germline V gene. V lost 5 bases to trimming and J lost 4 bases, with 12 bases between them. This CDR3 contains 13 residues. The chain's CDR3 is CASSNLRGTEAFF. In DNA, the CDR3 is TGCGCCAGCAGTAATTTACGGGGCACTGAAGCTTTCTTT.

The chain links TRBV28 to TRBJ2-6, with TRBD1 matching over 9 bases. The CDR3 loop spans 15 amino acids. The germline gives CDR1 MDHEN, CDR2 SYDVKM. With V trimmed by 7 bases and J by 5 bases, 6 bases remained unmatched. CDR3 loop: CASTMDRGRANVLTF. DNA for the CDR3: TGTGCCAGCACCATGGACAGGGGCAGGGCCAACGTCCTGACTTTC.

J is TRBJ1-2 and V is TRBV20-1; 8 nucleotides align to TRBD1. J gave up 4 bases and V 4 bases, and 5 bases lay outside the gene matches. The CDR3 is 13 amino acids. Germline assignment: CDR1 DFQATT and CDR2 SNEGSKA (reference sequence). CDR3 protein: CSAISGGFYGYTF. The CDR3 DNA reads TGCAGTGCTATATCAGGGGGCTTCTATGGCTACACCTTC.